A single sample is the source of the 20 T cell receptor beta chains below, sequenced in a study of CD8 T cells in Susac syndrome. Roughly 0.45 to 1 ug RNA was reverse transcribed with random hexamers. Using its own MiXCR run on the immunoSEQ multiplex PCR reads, TCRdb lists one record per CDR3 protein. The sample has some 190,000 distinct CDR3 sequences; around 96% are singletons. Sequencing used CD4+ T cells from PBMCs. All receptors come from a human donor in good health.

The chain couples TRBV30 to TRBJ1-2; D not resolved. Germline CDR1 GTSNPN, CDR2 SVGIG (reference sequence). The CDR3 loop spans 13 amino acids. V shed 2 bases and J shed 8 bases, with 15 bases lying between them. Here the CDR3 reads CAWSNGGSVGYTF. The DNA for the CDR3 is TGTGCCTGGAGTAATGGCGGCTCGGTGGGCTACACCTTC. Using reference TRBV30 and TRBJ1-2 for the parts outside the CDR3, the full variable domain is SQTIHQWPATLVQPVGSPLSLECTVEGTSNPNLYWYRQAAGRGLQLLFYSVGIGQISSEVPQNLSASRPQDRQFILSSKKLLLSDSGFYLCAWSNGGSVGYTFGSGTRLTVV.

J is TRBJ2-1 and V is TRBV20-1; the D is unclear. Germline V gene sequence: CDR1 DFQATT, CDR2 SNEGSKA (reference sequence). The V gene lost 5 bases and the J gene lost 3 bases, with 2 bases spanning the gap. The CDR3 contains 10 residues. CDR3 coding DNA: TGCAGTGCTTACTACAATGAGCAGTTCTTC. Its protein is CSAYYNEQFF.

The rearrangement uses TRBV12-3 or TRBV12-4 and TRBJ2-1; D not certain. The CDR3 length is 8 residues. Trimming took 6 bases from V and 15 from J, leaving 6 bases between them. The CDR3, as DNA: TGTGCCAGCAGCCACAGGTTCTTC. Translation: CASSHRFF.

The V and J genes are TRBV29-1 and TRBJ2-3, with 8 bases aligning to TRBD1. The CDR3 is 14 amino acids. The V gene end was trimmed by 7 bases and the J gene end by 1 base; junction bases not matched to a gene: 7. Per germline, CDR1 SQVTM and CDR2 ANQGSEA. The CDR3 DNA reads TGCAGCGGGTTGCAGGGGGCGGGCACAGATACGCAGTATTTT. Translating it yields CSGLQGAGTDTQYF.

This sequence joins TRBV29-1 and TRBJ2-7; TRBD1 aligns across 8 bases. The junction had 9 bases not matched to a gene; V was cut back by 7 bases and J by 4 bases. CDR1 is SQVTM and CDR2 is ANQGSEA in the germline V gene. The CDR3 is 13 amino acids. The CDR3 region is CSAGDRRAYEQYF. The CDR3, as DNA: TGCAGCGCCGGGGACAGGAGGGCTTACGAGCAGTACTTC.

The rearrangement links TRBV30 to TRBJ2-7; tentative D call: TRBD2 (5 bases). Trimming removed 6 bases at V and 2 bases at J, with 8 bases between. CDR1 is GTSNPN, CDR2 SVGIG, per germline (reference sequence). The CDR3 is 11 amino acids. CDR3 bases: TGTGCCTGTAGCGCGACCTACGAGCAGTACTTC. This encodes CACSATYEQYF.

The chain links TRBV30 to TRBJ2-2; D gene unclear. The CDR3 sequence is 13 residues long. Trimming shortened V by 2 bases and J by 0 bases, and 4 bases separated the two germline ends. Germline lookup yields CDR1 GTSNPN and CDR2 SVGIG (reference sequence). CDR3 residues: CAWSPANTGELFF. CDR3 sequence (DNA): TGTGCCTGGAGTCCTGCGAACACCGGGGAGCTGTTTTTT.

The chain combines TRBV7-8 with TRBJ2-3, with 13 bases matching TRBD2. This CDR3 has 16 amino acids. Germline CDR1 is SGHVS and CDR2 is FQNEAQ. V was clipped by 1 base and J by 4 bases; unmatched bases: 2. The CDR3 spells CASSLGGLAGPDTQYF. DNA of the CDR3: TGTGCCAGCAGCTTAGGGGGACTAGCGGGACCAGATACGCAGTATTTT.

Only a few counts were recorded for this clonotype. The V and J genes are TRBV7-2 and TRBJ1-2; TRBD1 might be the D (5 bases). The CDR3 runs to 15 residues. V was clipped by 5 bases and J by 1 base, with 14 bases between them. CDR1 and CDR2 (germline): SGHTA, FQGNSA. CDR3 sequence reads: CASSPGRRLNYGYTF. CDR3 sequence (DNA): TGTGCCAGCAGCCCGGGACGGAGGCTTAACTATGGCTACACCTTC.

The V gene is TRBV12-3 or TRBV12-4, the J gene TRBJ2-3; possibly TRBD1 for D (7 bases). V lost 3 bases to trimming and J lost 1 base, with 11 bases between them. The CDR3 runs 15 residues. The CDR3 region is CASSFRRGGTDTQYF. The CDR3, as DNA: TGTGCCAGCAGTTTCCGCAGGGGGGGCACAGATACGCAGTATTTT.

This clonotype was observed a handful of times. J is TRBJ2-5 and V is TRBV24-1; TRBD1 agrees at 10 bases. The CDR3 covers 13 residues. Germline V gene data show CDR1 as KGHDR and CDR2 as SFDVKD. V was pared by 9 bases and J by 6 bases, with 6 bases of the junction left unmatched. The CDR3 coding sequence is TGTGCCACCGAGGGACAGGGGCGGAAGACCCAGTACTTC. This encodes CATEGQGRKTQYF.

V and J are TRBV29-1 and TRBJ1-1; D is unresolved. Germline loops: CDR1 SQVTM, CDR2 ANQGSEA. Trimming stripped 4 bases from V and 3 bases from J, with 9 bases between. The CDR3 is made up of 12 amino acids. CDR3 sequence: CSVVFGDTEAFF. The CDR3 nucleotides are TGCAGCGTTGTTTTCGGGGACACTGAAGCTTTCTTT.

The CDR3 DNA is TGTGCCAGTAGTCCCCGGGCTACCTACGAGCAGTACTTC. This sequence encodes CASSPRATYEQYF. The chain has TRBV19 and TRBJ2-7; no definite D call. This CDR3 spans 13 amino acids. Trimming cost V 5 bases and J 2 bases, with 10 bases left between them. Germline-derived CDR1 and CDR2 are LNHDA and SQIVND (reference sequence).

The chain links TRBV9 to TRBJ2-2; D gene unclear. Trimming shortened V by 0 bases and J by 8 bases, and 5 bases separated the two germline ends. CDR1 is SGDLS, CDR2 YYNGEE, per germline. The CDR3 runs to 12 residues. CDR3 amino acids: CASSVARGELFF. CDR3 coding DNA: TGTGCCAGCAGCGTAGCCCGTGGGGAGCTGTTTTTT.

The J gene is TRBJ2-7, the V gene TRBV28; D uncertain. Trimming shortened V by 10 bases and J by 3 bases, and 1 base separated the two germline ends. The CDR3 contains 8 residues. Germline CDR1 and CDR2: MDHEN and SYDVKM. The CDR3 loop is CANYEQYF. CDR3 bases: TGTGCCAACTACGAGCAGTACTTC.

The chain recombines TRBV5-1 with TRBJ2-2, with D uncertain. Trimming removed 0 bases at V and 6 bases at J, with 9 bases between. This CDR3 has 14 amino acids. From germline, CDR1 is SGHRS and CDR2 YFSETQ. CDR3 nucleotide sequence: TGCGCCAGCAGCTTGGCCAATGGAGCCGGGGAGCTGTTTTTT. It encodes CASSLANGAGELFF.

The chain joins TRBV20-1 to TRBJ2-5; 7 bases agree with TRBD2. Germline V gene lookup returns CDR1 DFQATT and CDR2 SNEGSKA (reference sequence). Germline trimming cut 6 bases from V and 5 bases from J; bases unmatched to any gene: 6. This CDR3 contains 12 residues. The CDR3 sequence: CSAKLATETQYF. CDR3 sequence (DNA): TGCAGTGCCAAACTAGCGACGGAGACCCAGTACTTC.

The chain combines TRBV7-2 with TRBJ2-1; D uncertain. Trimming took off 1 base at V and 3 bases at J, with 7 bases between the two ends. CDR3 length: 14 residues. Germline loops: CDR1 SGHTA, CDR2 FQGNSA. The CDR3 protein is CASSLEVSYNEQFF. CDR3 nucleotide sequence: TGTGCCAGCAGCTTAGAAGTCAGCTACAATGAGCAGTTCTTC.

The chain uses TRBV29-1 and TRBJ2-4; D could derive from TRBD1 or TRBD2 (5 bases each). This CDR3 contains 12 residues. V was pared by 5 bases and J by 7 bases, with 12 bases between. The germline CDR1 and CDR2 sequences are SQVTM and ANQGSEA. As DNA, the CDR3 is TGCAGCGTTTCTGTTGGGGACAACATTCAGTACTTC. As protein: CSVSVGDNIQYF.

The chain combines TRBV24-1 with TRBJ1-2, with D hard to call. In germline, CDR1 is KGHDR, CDR2 SFDVKD. V was trimmed by 2 bases and J by 5 bases, leaving 11 bases between them. CDR3 length: 14 amino acids. The chain's CDR3 is CATSDSDDMYGYTF. The CDR3 nucleotides are TGTGCCACCAGTGATTCGGATGACATGTATGGCTACACCTTC.